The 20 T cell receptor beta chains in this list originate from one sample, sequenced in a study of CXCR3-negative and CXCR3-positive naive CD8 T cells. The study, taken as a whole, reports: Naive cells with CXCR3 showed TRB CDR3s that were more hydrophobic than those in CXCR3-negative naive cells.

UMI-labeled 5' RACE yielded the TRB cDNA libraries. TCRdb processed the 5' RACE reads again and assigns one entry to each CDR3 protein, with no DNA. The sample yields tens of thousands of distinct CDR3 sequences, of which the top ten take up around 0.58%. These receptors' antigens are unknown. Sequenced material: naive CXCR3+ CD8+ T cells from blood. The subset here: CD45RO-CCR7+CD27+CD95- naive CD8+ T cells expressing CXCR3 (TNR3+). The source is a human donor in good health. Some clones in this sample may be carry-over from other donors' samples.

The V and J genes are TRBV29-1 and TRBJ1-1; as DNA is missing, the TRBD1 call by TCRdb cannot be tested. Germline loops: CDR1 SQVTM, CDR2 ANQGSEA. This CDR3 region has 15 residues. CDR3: CSVYFPGTLNTEAFF.

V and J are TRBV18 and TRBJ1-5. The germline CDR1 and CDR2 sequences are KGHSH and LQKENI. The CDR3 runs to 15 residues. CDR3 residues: CASSLTQGWAEPQHF. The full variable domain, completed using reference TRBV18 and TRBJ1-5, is NAGVMQNPRHLVRRRGQEARLRCSPMKGHSHVYWYRQLPEEGLKFMVYLQKENIIDESGMPKERFSAEFPKEGPSILRIQQVVRGDSAAYFCASSLTQGWAEPQHFGDGTRLSIL.

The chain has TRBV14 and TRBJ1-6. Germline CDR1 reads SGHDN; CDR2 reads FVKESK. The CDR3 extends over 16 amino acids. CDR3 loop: CASSQENKGLHSPLHF.

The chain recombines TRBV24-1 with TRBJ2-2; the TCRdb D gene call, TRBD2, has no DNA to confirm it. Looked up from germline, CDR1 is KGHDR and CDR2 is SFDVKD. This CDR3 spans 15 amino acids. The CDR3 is CATSDLEGDTGELFF.

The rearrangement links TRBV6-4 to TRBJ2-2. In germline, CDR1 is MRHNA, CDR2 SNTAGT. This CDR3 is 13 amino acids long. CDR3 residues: CASSDSFPGELFF.

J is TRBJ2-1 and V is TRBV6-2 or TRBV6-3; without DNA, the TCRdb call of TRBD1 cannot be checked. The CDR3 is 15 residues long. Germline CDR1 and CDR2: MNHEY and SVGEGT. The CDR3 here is CASSYPGGRGNEQFF.

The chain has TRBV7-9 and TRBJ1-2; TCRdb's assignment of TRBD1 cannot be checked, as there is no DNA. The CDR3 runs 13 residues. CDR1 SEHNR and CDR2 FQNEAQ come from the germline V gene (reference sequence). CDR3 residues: CASSLTPLYGYTF.

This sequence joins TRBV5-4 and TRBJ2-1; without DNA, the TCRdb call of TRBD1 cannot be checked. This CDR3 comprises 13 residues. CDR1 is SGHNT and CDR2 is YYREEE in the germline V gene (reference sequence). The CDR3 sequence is CAWARTGGNEQFF.

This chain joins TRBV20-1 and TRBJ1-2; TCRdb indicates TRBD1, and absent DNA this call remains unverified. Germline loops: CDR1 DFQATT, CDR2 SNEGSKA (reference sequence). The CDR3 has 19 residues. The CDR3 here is CSARESSPTDPVIPYGYTF.

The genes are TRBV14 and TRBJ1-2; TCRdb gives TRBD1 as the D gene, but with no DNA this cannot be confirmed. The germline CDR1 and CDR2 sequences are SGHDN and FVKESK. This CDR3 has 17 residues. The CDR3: CASSQDSRDSLFYGCTF.

The CDR3 protein is CASSLAADIHGAFF. The genes are TRBV5-1 and TRBJ1-1; absent DNA, TCRdb's TRBD1 call cannot be checked. CDR3 length: 14 amino acids. Germline CDR1 and CDR2: SGHRS and YFSETQ.

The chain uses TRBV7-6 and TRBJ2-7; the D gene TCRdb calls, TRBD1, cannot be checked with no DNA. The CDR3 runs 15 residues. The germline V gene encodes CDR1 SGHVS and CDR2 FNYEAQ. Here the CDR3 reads CASSLAGGGGYEQYF. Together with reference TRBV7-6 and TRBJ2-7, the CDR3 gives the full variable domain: GAGVSQSPRYKVTKRGQDVALRCDPISGHVSLYWYRQALGQGPEFLTYFNYEAQQDKSGLPNDRFSAERPEGSISTLTIQRTEQRDSAMYRCASSLAGGGGYEQYFGPGTRLTVT.

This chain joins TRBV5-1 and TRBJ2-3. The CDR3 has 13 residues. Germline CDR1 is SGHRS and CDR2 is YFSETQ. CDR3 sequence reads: CASSPRSGDTQYF.

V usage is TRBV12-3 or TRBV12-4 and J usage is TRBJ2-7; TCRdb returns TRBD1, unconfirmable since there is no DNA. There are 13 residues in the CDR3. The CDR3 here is CASSPGQAYEQYF.

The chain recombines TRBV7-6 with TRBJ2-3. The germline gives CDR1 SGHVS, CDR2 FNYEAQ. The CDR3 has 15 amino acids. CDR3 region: CTSSLSSSGSDTQYF.

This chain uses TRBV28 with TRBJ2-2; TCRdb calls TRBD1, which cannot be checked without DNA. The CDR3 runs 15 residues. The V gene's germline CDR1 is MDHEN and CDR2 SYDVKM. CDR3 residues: CASSEGATGSGELFF.

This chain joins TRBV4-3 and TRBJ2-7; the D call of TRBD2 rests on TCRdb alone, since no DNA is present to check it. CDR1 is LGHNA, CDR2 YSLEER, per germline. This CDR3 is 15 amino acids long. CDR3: CASSQDAGGHYEQYF.

CDR3 loop: CASSLGPYTDTQYF. The V and J genes are TRBV7-9 and TRBJ2-3. There are 14 residues in the CDR3. Germline V gene lookup returns CDR1 SEHNR and CDR2 FQNEAQ (reference sequence).

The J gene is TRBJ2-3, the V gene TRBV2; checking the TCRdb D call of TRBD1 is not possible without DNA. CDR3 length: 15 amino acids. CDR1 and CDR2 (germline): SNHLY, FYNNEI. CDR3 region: CASSPTGAFTDTQYF. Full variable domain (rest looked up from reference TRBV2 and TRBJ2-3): EPEVTQTPSHQVTQMGQEVILRCVPISNHLYFYWYRQILGQKVEFLVSFYNNEISEKSEIFDDQFSVERPDGSNFTLKIRSTKLEDSAMYFCASSPTGAFTDTQYFGPGTRLTVL.

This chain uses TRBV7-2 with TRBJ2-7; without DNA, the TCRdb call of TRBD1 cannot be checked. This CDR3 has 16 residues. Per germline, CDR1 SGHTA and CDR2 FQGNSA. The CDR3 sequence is CASSQPQGWVAYEQYF.